This TCR beta chain was recovered during a study of shared clonotypes between healthy human individuals. Study in general: Per-donor plates numbered three CD4 naive, three CD4 memory, two CD8 naive and one CD8 memory.

In replicate PCRs of sorted subsets, 150 to 200 ng DNA, tens of thousands of T cell genomes, was used. In the authors' workflow: Without quality scores, immunoSEQ junctional reads could not be filtered like full-length reads. Profiling relied on immunoSEQ multiplex PCR, and the TCRdb table lists in-frame clones only, not all of them. V, J and clone size are taken as reported in that table, and D and trimming were inferred from the DNA itself. The data show around 700,000 clones, with about three quarters seen just once and roughly 1.8% held by the top ten. The source of this sequence is a woman in her 30s in good health. The sample comprised memory CD4+ T cells sorted from blood. Noted subset: CD45RA-negative fraction.

CDR3 residues: CASSRLGAGGGEQFF. CDR3 DNA: TGTGCCAGCAGCCGACTGGGAGCGGGAGGAGGTGAGCAGTTCTTC. The chain links TRBV7-2 to TRBJ2-1, with 9 bases identical to TRBD2. The CDR3 extends over 15 amino acids. CDR1 is SGHTA and CDR2 is FQGNSA in the germline V gene. J was trimmed by 9 bases and V by 5 bases; bases with no gene match: 11.